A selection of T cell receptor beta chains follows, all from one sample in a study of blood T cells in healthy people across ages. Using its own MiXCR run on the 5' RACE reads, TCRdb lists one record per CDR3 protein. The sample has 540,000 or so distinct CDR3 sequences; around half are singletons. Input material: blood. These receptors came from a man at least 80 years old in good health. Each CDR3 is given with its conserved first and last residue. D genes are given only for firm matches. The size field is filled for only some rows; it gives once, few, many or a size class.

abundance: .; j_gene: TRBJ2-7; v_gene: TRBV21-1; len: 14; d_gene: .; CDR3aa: CASPRGGARYEQYF; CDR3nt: TGTGCCAGCCCCAGGGGGGGGGCTAGGTACGAGCAGTACTTC
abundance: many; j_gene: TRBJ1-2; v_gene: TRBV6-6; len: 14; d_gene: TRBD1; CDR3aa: CASSQGGLGYGYTF; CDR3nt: TGTGCCAGCAGTCAGGGGGGACTAGGCTATGGCTACACCTTC
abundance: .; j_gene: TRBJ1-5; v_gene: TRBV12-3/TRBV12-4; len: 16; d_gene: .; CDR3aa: CASSLLSTNGNQPQHF; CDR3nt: TGTGCCAGCAGTTTATTATCGACAAATGGTAATCAGCCCCAGCATTTT
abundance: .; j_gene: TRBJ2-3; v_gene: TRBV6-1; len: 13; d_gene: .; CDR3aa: CASTVRIKDTQYF; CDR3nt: TGTGCCAGCACCGTAAGGATCAAGGATACGCAGTATTTT
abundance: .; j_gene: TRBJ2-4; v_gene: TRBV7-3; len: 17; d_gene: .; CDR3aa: CASSEQPGLGGKNVQYF; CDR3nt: TGTGCCAGCAGCGAACAACCGGGACTAGGGGGCAAAAACGTTCAGTACTTC
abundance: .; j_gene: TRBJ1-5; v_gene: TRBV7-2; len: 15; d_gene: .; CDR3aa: CASSLDWGSHQPQHF; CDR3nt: TGTGCCAGCAGCTTAGATTGGGGAAGCCATCAGCCCCAGCATTTT
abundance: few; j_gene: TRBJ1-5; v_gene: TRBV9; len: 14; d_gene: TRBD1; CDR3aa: CASSVAGQGQPQHF; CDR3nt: TGTGCCAGCAGCGTAGCGGGACAGGGGCAGCCCCAGCATTTT
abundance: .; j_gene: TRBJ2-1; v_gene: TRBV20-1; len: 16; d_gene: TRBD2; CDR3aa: CSARMAGLVRGQEQFF; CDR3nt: TGCAGTGCTAGAATGGCCGGACTAGTCCGCGGTCAGGAGCAGTTCTTC
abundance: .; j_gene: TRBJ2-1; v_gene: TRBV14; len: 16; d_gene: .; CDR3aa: CASSRRGPSSYNEQFF; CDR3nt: TGTGCCAGCAGCCGGAGAGGACCGAGCTCCTACAATGAGCAGTTCTTC
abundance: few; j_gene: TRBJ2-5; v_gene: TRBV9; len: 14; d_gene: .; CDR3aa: CASSVAEGQETQYF; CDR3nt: TGTGCCAGCAGCGTAGCTGAGGGTCAAGAGACCCAGTACTTC
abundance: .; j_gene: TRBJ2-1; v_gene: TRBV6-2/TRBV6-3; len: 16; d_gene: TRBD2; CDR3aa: CASSSRGVAVYNEQFF; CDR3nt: TGTGCCAGCAGTAGCCGGGGGGTAGCAGTCTACAATGAGCAGTTCTTC
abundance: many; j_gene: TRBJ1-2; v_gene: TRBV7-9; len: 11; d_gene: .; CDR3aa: CASSPSEGYTF; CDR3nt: TGTGCCAGCAGCCCAAGCGAGGGCTACACCTTC
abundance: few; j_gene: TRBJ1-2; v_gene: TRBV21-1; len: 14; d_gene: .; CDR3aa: CASSRGERGPGYTF; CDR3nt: TGTGCCAGCTCCCGGGGCGAGAGGGGGCCTGGCTACACCTTC
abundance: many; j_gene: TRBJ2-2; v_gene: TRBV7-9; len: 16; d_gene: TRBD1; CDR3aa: CASSSLDRGGTGELFF; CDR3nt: TGTGCCAGCAGCAGCCTGGACAGGGGTGGTACCGGGGAGCTGTTTTTT
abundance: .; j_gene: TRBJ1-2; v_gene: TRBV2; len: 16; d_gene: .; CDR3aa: CASSGRLAGTTNGYTF; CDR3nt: TGTGCCAGCAGTGGTCGTCTGGCCGGAACCACGAATGGCTACACCTTC
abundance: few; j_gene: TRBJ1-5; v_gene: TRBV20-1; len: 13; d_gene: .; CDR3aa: CSASQNRDQPQHF; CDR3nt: TGCAGTGCTAGCCAGAACAGGGATCAGCCCCAGCATTTT
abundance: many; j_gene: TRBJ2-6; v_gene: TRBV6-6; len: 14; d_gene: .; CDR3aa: CASSEGPGANVLTF; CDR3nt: TGTGCCAGCTCAGAGGGTCCTGGGGCCAACGTCCTGACTTTC
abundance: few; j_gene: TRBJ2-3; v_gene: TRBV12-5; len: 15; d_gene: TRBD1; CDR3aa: CASGQGGFATDTQYF; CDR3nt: TGTGCTAGTGGCCAAGGGGGCTTCGCCACAGATACGCAGTATTTT
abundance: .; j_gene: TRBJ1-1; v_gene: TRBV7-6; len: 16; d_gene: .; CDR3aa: CASSLGPPGRHTEAFF; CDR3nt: TGTGCCAGCAGCTTAGGTCCCCCAGGGCGCCACACTGAAGCTTTCTTT
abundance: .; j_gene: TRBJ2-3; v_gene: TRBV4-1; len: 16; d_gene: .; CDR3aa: CASSQRMGDLTDTQYF; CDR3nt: TGCGCCAGCAGCCAAAGGATGGGAGACCTCACAGATACGCAGTATTTT
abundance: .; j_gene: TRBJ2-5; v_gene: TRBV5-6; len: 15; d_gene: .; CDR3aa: CASSPNPGEQETQYF; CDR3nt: TGTGCCAGCAGCCCCAATCCAGGAGAACAAGAGACCCAGTACTTC
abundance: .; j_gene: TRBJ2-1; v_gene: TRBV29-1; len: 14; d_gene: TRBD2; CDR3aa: CSVGQIGRAREQFF; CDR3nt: TGCAGCGTTGGGCAGATCGGGAGGGCCCGTGAGCAGTTCTTC
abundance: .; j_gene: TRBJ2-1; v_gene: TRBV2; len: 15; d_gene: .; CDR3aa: CASSYGQSLYNEQFF; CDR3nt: TGTGCCAGCAGCTATGGACAGTCACTCTACAATGAGCAGTTCTTC
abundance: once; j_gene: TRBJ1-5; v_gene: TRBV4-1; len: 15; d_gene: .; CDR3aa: CASSHPGTRNQPQHF; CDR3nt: TGCGCCAGCAGCCACCCTGGGACACGGAATCAGCCCCAGCATTTT
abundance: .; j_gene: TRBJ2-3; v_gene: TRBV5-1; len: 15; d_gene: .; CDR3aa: CASSLPRGMENTQYF; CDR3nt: TGCGCCAGCAGCTTGCCCAGGGGTATGGAGAATACGCAGTATTTT
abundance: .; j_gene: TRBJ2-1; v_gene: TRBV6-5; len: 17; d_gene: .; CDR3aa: CASSCTRGDCRRGEQFF; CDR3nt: TGTGCCAGCAGTTGTACCAGAGGGGACTGTCGAAGAGGTGAGCAGTTCTTC
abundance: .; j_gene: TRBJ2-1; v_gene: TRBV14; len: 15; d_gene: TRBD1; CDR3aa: CASSQTGGSKDEQFF; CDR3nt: TGTGCCAGCAGCCAGACAGGGGGTTCCAAGGATGAGCAGTTCTTC
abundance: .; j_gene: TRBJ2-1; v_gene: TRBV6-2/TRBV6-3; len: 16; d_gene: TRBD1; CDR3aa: CASSSFPGQGHNEQFF; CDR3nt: TGTGCCAGCAGCTCATTCCCGGGACAGGGACACAATGAGCAGTTCTTC
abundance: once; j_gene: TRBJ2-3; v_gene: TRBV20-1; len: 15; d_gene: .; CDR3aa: CSARTPTNGGDTQYF; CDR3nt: TGCAGTGCTAGAACCCCGACTAACGGGGGAGATACGCAGTATTTT
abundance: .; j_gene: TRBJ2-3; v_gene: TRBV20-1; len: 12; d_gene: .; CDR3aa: CSARPPGDTQYF; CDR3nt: TGCAGTGCTCGTCCCCCCGGTGATACGCAGTATTTT
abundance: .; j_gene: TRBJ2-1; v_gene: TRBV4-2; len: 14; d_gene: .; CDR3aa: CASSRSDGDNEQFF; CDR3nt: TGTGCCAGCAGCCGGTCGGACGGGGACAATGAGCAGTTCTTC
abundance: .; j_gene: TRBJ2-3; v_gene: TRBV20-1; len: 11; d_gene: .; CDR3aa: CSAQTRDTQYF; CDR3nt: TGCAGTGCTCAGACCCGAGATACGCAGTATTTT
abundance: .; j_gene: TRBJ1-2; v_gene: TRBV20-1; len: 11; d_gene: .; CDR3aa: CSARVWTFDTF; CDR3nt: TGCAGTGCTAGGGTTTGGACATTTGACACCTTC
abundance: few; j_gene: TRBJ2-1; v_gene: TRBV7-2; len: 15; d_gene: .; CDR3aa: CASSLMAGQYNEQFF; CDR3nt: TGTGCCAGCAGCTTAATGGCGGGTCAATACAATGAGCAGTTCTTC
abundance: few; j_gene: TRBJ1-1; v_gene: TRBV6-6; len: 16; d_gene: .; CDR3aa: CASNQETGQQNTEAFF; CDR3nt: TGTGCCAGCAACCAAGAAACCGGACAGCAGAACACTGAAGCTTTCTTT
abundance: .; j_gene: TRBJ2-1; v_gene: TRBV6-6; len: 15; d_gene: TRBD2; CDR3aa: CASSTGLAGINEQFF; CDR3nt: TGTGCCAGCAGTACTGGACTAGCGGGGATTAATGAGCAGTTCTTC
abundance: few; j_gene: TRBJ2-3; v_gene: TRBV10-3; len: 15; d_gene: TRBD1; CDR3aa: CAISDGTGGTDTQYF; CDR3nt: TGTGCCATCAGTGATGGGACAGGGGGCACAGATACGCAGTATTTT
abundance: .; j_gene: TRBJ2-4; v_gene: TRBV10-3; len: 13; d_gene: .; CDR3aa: CAISESDTVIQYF; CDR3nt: TGTGCCATCAGTGAGTCGGACACCGTCATTCAGTACTTC
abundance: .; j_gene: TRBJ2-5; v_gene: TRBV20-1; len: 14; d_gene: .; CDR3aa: CSAKKTGWEETQYF; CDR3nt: TGCAGTGCCAAAAAGACAGGATGGGAAGAGACCCAGTACTTC
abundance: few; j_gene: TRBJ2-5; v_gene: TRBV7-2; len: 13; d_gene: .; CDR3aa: CASSFRDPETQYF; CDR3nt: TGTGCCAGCAGCTTCCGAGATCCAGAGACCCAGTACTTC
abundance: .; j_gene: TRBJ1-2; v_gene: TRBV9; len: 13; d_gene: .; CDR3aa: CASSALQGDGYTF; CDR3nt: TGTGCCAGCAGCGCGCTACAGGGAGATGGCTACACCTTC
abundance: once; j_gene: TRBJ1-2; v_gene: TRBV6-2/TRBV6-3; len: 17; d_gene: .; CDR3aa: CASTSYRWGSARYGYTF; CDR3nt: TGTGCCAGCACTTCTTACCGATGGGGGAGCGCCCGGTATGGCTACACCTTC
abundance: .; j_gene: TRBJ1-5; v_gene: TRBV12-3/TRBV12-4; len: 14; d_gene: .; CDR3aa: CASSLIDSNQPQHF; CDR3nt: TGTGCCAGCAGTTTGATTGATAGCAATCAGCCCCAGCATTTT
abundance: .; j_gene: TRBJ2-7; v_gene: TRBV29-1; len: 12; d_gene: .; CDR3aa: CSVEGKTYEQYF; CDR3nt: TGCAGCGTTGAAGGAAAAACCTACGAGCAGTACTTC
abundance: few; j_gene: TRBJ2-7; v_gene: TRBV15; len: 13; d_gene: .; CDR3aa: CATSTLVSYEQYF; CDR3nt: TGTGCCACCAGCACGCTAGTCTCCTACGAGCAGTACTTC
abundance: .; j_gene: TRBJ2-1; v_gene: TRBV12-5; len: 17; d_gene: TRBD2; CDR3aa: CASGDVAGGGPYNEQFF; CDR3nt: TGTGCTAGTGGCGACGTAGCGGGGGGGGGACCCTACAATGAGCAGTTCTTC
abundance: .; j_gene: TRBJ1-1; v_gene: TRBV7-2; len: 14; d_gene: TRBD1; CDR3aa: CASSTRQGRTEAFF; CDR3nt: TGTGCCAGCAGCACCCGACAGGGAAGGACTGAAGCTTTCTTT
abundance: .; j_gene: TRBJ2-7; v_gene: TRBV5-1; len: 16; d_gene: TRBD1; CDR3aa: CASSSTGGEYSYEQYF; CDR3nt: TGCGCCAGCAGCTCAACAGGGGGCGAATATTCCTACGAGCAGTACTTC